This T cell receptor beta chain was captured in a study of CD8 T cells in ankylosing spondylitis (dated 2017 in TCRdb). About the study as a whole: To find TCR variants linked to disease, the study profiled T cell receptor beta repertoires in ankylosing spondylitis patients and healthy donors. In total, the full study cohort was made up of over a hundred healthy donors and roughly 27 ankylosing spondylitis patients. Peripheral blood samples were taken, and synovial fluid was additionally collected from ankylosing spondylitis patients.

This clonotype was counted only a few times. This clone's antigen is unknown. No clone much larger than this one lies a single base away; base qualities are absent. The CDR3 covers 15 residues, taking in both the cysteine and the phenylalanine. Just the 45-base CDR3 DNA is kept, in frame starting at base 1. The germline V gene gives CDR1 as MGHDK and CDR2 as SYGVNS. Trimming removed 2 bases from V and 5 bases from J; the gene matches leave 5 bases unexplained. What the study reported, not specific to this receptor: The disease-linked clones were reported to be significantly enriched in matched synovial fluid samples from ankylosing spondylitis patients. A TCR beta motif of seven or eight highly homologous amino acid variants appeared characteristic of blood from ankylosing spondylitis patients. A CD8+ phenotype was shown by the disease-linked clones, which were found at relatively low frequencies in peripheral blood. Some motif variants had previously been reported in the synovial fluid and blood of reactive arthritis patients, which suggests shared mechanisms of disease initiation.

Sequencing was performed on an Illumina HiSeq 2500. Quantitative 5'-RACE with molecular barcodes was the method used to prepare the TCR beta libraries. Turning to the authors' computational methods: A new computational method, built on a probabilistic model of VDJ rearrangement, was used to identify disease-linked TCR variants. The public reads were quality trimmed at Q25 with fastp and then assembled into clones with MiXCR by TCRdb, keeping productive beta chains. For every CDR3 protein sequence, its rows merge into one entry that carries the most common genes and DNA. TCRdb's processing, not the study's, gives the V and J calls here. The sample table shows about 220,000 distinct CDR3 sequences, and roughly 6.6% are seen once. The ten largest clones capture 14% of the sample.

Sequenced sample: blood, either unsorted or a sorted T cell fraction (not recorded which). In this chain, TRBV25-1 is recombined with TRBJ2-5; 10 middle bases align to TRBD1. The sequence derives from a male donor with ankylosing spondylitis. The CDR3 amino acid sequence is: CASSERGQGLETQYF. The bases are TGTGCCAGCAGTGAAAGGGGACAGGGGTTGGAGACCCAGTACTTC.